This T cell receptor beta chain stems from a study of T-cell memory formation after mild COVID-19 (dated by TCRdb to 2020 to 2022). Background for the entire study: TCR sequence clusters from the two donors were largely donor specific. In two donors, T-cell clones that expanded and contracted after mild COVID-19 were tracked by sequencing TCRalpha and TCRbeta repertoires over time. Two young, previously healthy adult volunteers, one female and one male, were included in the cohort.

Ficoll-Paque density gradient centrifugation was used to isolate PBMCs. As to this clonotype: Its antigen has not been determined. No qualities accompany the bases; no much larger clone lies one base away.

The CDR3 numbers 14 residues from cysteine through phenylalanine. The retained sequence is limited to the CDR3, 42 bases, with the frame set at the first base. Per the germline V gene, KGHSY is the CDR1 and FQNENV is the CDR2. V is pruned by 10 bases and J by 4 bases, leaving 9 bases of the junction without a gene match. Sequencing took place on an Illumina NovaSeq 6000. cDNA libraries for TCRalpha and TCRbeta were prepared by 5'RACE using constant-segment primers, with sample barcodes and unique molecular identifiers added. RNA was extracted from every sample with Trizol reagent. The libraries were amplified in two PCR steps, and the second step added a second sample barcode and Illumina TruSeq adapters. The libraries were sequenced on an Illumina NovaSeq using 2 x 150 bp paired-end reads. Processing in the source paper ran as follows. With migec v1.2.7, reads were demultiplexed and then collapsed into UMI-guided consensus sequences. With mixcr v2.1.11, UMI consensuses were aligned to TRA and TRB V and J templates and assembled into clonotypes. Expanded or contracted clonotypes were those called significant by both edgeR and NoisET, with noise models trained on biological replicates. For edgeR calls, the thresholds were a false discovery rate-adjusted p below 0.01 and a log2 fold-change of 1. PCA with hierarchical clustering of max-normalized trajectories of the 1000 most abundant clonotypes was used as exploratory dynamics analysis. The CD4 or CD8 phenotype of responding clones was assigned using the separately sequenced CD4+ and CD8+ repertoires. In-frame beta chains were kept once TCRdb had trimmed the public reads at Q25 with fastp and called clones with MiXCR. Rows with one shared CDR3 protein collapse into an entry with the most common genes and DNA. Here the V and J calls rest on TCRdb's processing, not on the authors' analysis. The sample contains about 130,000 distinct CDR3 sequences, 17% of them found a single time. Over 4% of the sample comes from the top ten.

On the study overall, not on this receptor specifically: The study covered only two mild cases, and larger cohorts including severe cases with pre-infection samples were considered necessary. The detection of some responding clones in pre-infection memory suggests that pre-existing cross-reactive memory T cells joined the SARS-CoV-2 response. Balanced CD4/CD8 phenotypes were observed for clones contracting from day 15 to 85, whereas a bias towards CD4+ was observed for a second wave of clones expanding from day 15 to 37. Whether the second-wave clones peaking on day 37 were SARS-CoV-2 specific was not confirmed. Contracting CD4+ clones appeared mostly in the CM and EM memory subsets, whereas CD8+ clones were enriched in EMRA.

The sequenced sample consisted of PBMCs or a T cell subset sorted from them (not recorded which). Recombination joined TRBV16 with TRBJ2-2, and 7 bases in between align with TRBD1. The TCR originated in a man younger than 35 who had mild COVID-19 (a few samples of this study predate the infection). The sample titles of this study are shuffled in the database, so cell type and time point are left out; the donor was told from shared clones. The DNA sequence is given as TGTGCCACCGGAGCTACAGGGGCCACCGGGGAGCTGTTTTTT. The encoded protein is CATGATGATGELFF.